This TCR beta chain was recovered during a study of beta chain features in type 1 diabetes (dated by TCRdb to about 2018). Context from the whole study: Mean age, gender distribution, total cell number and subset yield did not differ between patients and healthy donors. A total of roughly 100 million sorted cells were examined across all samples, and a strong correlation was observed between cell number per subset and RNA yield. The study compared TCRB repertoires of sorted circulating CD4+ T cell subsets between recently diagnosed type 1 diabetes patients and matched healthy donors. Whereas all 30 or so donors provided naive and central memory subsets, regulatory and stem cell-like memory subsets were isolated from just 8 patients and roughly 8 healthy donors. Overall study outcomes, separate from this receptor: PCR might favor shorter templates, but patient and control samples were amplified and corrected together, so any skew would affect both groups equally. Naive, central memory and regulatory TCRB repertoires appeared to be more alike among patients than among healthy donors. HLA sub-analyses involved small numbers of individuals, so any influence of HLA type on TCRB rearrangement remained unresolved. A moderate but significant shortening of TCRB CDR3 length was observed in type 1 diabetes patients in all four CD4+ subsets. At VDJ recombination sites, patients with type 1 diabetes made fewer insertions and deleted more nucleotides, a pattern implying thymic rearrangement abnormalities. Because cDNA was sequenced instead of genomic DNA, highly expressing activated cells could be over-represented, though the groups showed no difference in activation or CD3 levels.

The entire amount of isolated RNA was reverse transcribed using the High Capacity cDNA Reverse Transcription Kit, so the sequenced TCRB transcripts were expressed ones. Deep immunoSEQ sequencing was applied to naive, central memory and regulatory T cell samples, giving an average of about 3.4 million total reads per sample. Sorted cells were lysed in RLT buffer, and RNA was extracted using DNase-treated RNeasy Micro or Mini kits according to cell number. Each cell subset was processed on its own to prevent cross-contamination, while patient and healthy donor samples were processed together. The immunoSEQ multiplex PCR was used to amplify TCRB sequences from cDNA, generating 87-bp fragments that spanned the CDR3 region. Amplicons were sequenced on the Illumina HiSeq platform. The paper's processing steps were these. Synthetic template baselines were used to correct PCR bias computationally, reads within Hamming distance 2 were collapsed together, and singletons that could not be merged were discarded. Reads were aligned to IMGT to assign V, D and J genes, CDR3 length, and insertions or deletions at six rearrangement sites. Within each subset, clonotype counts were normalized to sorted cell number, after which true diversity and Gini coefficients were computed with the tcR R package. The overlap coefficient, calculated on TCRB nucleotide sequences, was used to measure repertoire sharing. Out-of-frame TCRB sequences from naive cells were analyzed to stand in for the pre-selection repertoire. TCRdb retrieved this table from immuneACCESS and kept in-frame rearrangements only. Not all clones are present; in checked studies, unresolved V genes account for under half, and no reason is known for the remainder. V and J calls plus clone size are reproduced from that table; the DNA served to infer D and trimming. A total of about 360,000 clones appear in this sample, 10% to 15% of them only once. Jointly, the top ten make up 0.017% of the sample.

From each donor, a single peripheral blood sample of about 100 mL on average was drawn into heparinised tubes. A BD FACSAria II was used to sort naive, central memory, regulatory and stem cell-like memory CD4+ T cells with a panel that included CD45RO, CCR7, CD25, CD127, CD95 and CD27. Every sorted population had a purity above 95%. PBMCs were separated immediately by Lymphoprep density gradient centrifugation and were stained directly, without being cultured. So that batch effects would be minimized, each experiment stained and sorted samples in pairs, pairing one healthy donor with one patient. The CDR3 holds 17 amino acids from the cysteine to the phenylalanine. CDR3 DNA is the only sequence kept; it has 51 bases, read in frame from the first base. CDR1 and CDR2 were assigned from the germline V gene (reference sequence) as LNHDA and SQIVND. V lost 5 bases and J lost 2 bases, and the count of bases not matched to a germline gene is 10.

This clone came up a few times. What this receptor recognizes is not known. No base-level quality is on record; no much larger clone is a single base apart. The rearrangement joined TRBV19 to TRBJ2-3; TRBD1 lines up with 10 middle nucleotides. The sequencing sample was made of naive CD4+ T cells from blood. Sample cell subset or site, as interpreted from the label and publication: true naive CD4+ T cells. This clonotype was obtained from a man between 18 and 29 years old in good health. The DNA reads TGTGCCAGTAGTCTAGCCTCGACAGGGGGCAACACAGATACGCAGTATTTT. Translated, this is CASSLASTGGNTDTQYF.